These 10 T cell receptor beta chains were sequenced from one sample in a study of T cells in Graves' hyperthyroidism and ophthalmopathy (dated by TCRdb to the late 2010s). Library preparation employed multiplex PCR. The instrument given in TCRdb is Illumina HiSeq 2000. TCR beta CDR3 regions were amplified from RNA transcripts. A first-round RT-PCR of the TCR CDR3 used the HTBI primer set with the Qiagen OneStep RT-PCR kit. TCRdb reanalyzed the raw reads on its own, using fastp at Q25 for trimming and MiXCR for clone calling, and kept in-frame beta chains. Every distinct CDR3 protein forms one entry, paired with its most common genes and DNA. This sample gives around 600,000 distinct CDR3 sequences in total; about a sixth of them show up just once. The ten largest account for approximately 3.5% of the sample. Sequences were obtained from blood. These receptors were obtained from a middle-aged woman with Graves' ophthalmopathy.

The rearrangement links TRBV7-6 to TRBJ2-3, with D perhaps TRBD2 (6 bases). The CDR3 is made up of 13 amino acids. Trimming pared 3 bases from V and 7 bases from J, leaving 11 bases between. Germline CDR1 reads SGHVS; CDR2 reads FNYEAQ. In DNA, the CDR3 is TGTGCCAGCAGCTTTCCGGGGGTAAATACGCAGTATTTT. This gives the protein CASSFPGVNTQYF.

J is TRBJ2-5 and V is TRBV6-2 or TRBV6-3; no firm D call. CDR3 length equals 14 residues. Germline loops: CDR1 MNHEY, CDR2 SVGEGT. V lost 1 base, J lost 7 bases, and 13 bases lay in between. The CDR3 spells CASSYYGTEWTQYF. The CDR3, as DNA: TGTGCCAGCAGTTACTATGGAACGGAGTGGACCCAGTACTTC.

This clonotype was seen more than once but under ten times. The chain is built from TRBV4-1 and TRBJ2-7; 7 positions agree with TRBD2. This CDR3 has 17 amino acids. Trimming took 3 bases from V and 2 from J; bases not matched to a gene: 13. CDR1 is MGHRA, CDR2 YSYEKL, per germline. The chain's CDR3 is CASSHNPLAANTYEQYF. DNA of the CDR3: TGCGCCAGCAGCCACAACCCCCTAGCGGCCAATACCTACGAGCAGTACTTC.

This clonotype was found many times. The genes are TRBV28 and TRBJ2-7; 8 bases align to TRBD2. This CDR3 is 15 amino acids long. J gave up 0 bases and V 2 bases, and 3 bases lay outside the gene matches. The germline gives CDR1 MDHEN, CDR2 SYDVKM. The CDR3 nucleotides are TGTGCCAGCAGTTTAGGGACTAGGAGCTCCTACGAGCAGTACTTC. Translating it yields CASSLGTRSSYEQYF.

Of note for this clonotype: At one boundary the junction diverges from the germline segment, which might be a read error. The chain couples TRBV5-1 to TRBJ1-2; D possibly corresponds to TRBD1 (6 bases). Germline values: CDR1 SGHRS, CDR2 YFSETQ. CDR3 length: 13 residues. CDR3 in amino acids: CASSTGQKYGYTF. CDR3 DNA sequence: TGTGCCAGCAGCACCGGACAGAAATATGGCTACACCTTC.

This clonotype was found many times. The V and J genes are TRBV28 and TRBJ2-1, with TRBD2 identical over 15 bases. From germline, CDR1 is MDHEN and CDR2 SYDVKM. CDR3 size: 16 residues. V lost 7 bases and J lost 7; bases outside the gene matches: 8. Written as DNA, the CDR3 is TGTGCCAGCACCTCCTTTGGACTAGCGGGAGGGAATGAGCAGTTCTTC. This encodes CASTSFGLAGGNEQFF.

This clonotype was recorded a few times. The chain links TRBV29-1 to TRBJ1-1; no clear D gene. The germline V gene encodes CDR1 SQVTM and CDR2 ANQGSEA. This CDR3 has 11 residues. V gave up 4 bases and J gave up 3 bases, with 6 bases separating them. CDR3: CSVGWDTEAFF. CDR3 DNA: TGCAGCGTTGGGTGGGACACTGAAGCTTTCTTT.

Comment on this clonotype: This may be a read error, as it is one base from a much larger clone. The chain recombines TRBV5-1 with TRBJ2-3; 7 nucleotides agree with TRBD1. The CDR3 has 14 residues. The V gene end was trimmed by 7 bases and the J gene end by 3 bases; junction bases not matched to a gene: 8. The germline gives CDR1 SGHRS, CDR2 YFSETQ. CDR3 in DNA: TGCGCCAGCGGCTACGGGACAGCAACAGATACGCAGTATTTT. The encoded protein is CASGYGTATDTQYF. The complete variable domain, with remaining parts taken from reference TRBV5-1 and TRBJ2-3, reads KAGVTQTPRYLIKTRGQQVTLSCSPISGHRSVSWYQQTPGQGLQFLFEYFSETQRNKGNFPGRFSGRQFSNSRSEMNVSTLELGDSALYLCASGYGTATDTQYFGPGTRLTVL.

Ten or more counts support this clonotype. The CDR3 is CASSTGTSGGYEQYF. The CDR3 nucleotides read TGCGCCAGCAGCACGGGGACTAGCGGGGGATACGAGCAGTACTTC. The gene calls are TRBV5-1 and TRBJ2-7, with 14 bases lining up with TRBD2. CDR1 is SGHRS, CDR2 YFSETQ, per germline. The CDR3 covers 15 residues. Trimming cost V 4 bases and J 4 bases; bases outside gene matches: 4. Variable domain in full (rest from reference TRBV5-1 and TRBJ2-7): KAGVTQTPRYLIKTRGQQVTLSCSPISGHRSVSWYQQTPGQGLQFLFEYFSETQRNKGNFPGRFSGRQFSNSRSEMNVSTLELGDSALYLCASSTGTSGGYEQYFGPGTRLTVT.

This chain connects TRBV7-2 to TRBJ2-7; possibly TRBD2 for D (6 bases). This CDR3 spans 19 amino acids. The V end lost 5 bases, the J end lost 0 bases, and 26 bases lay between the germline ends. The germline CDR1 and CDR2 sequences are SGHTA and FQGNSA. CDR3 protein: CASSGLLGRWGDFSYEQYF. The CDR3 nucleotides are TGTGCCAGCAGCGGACTATTAGGACGGTGGGGGGACTTCTCCTACGAGCAGTACTTC.